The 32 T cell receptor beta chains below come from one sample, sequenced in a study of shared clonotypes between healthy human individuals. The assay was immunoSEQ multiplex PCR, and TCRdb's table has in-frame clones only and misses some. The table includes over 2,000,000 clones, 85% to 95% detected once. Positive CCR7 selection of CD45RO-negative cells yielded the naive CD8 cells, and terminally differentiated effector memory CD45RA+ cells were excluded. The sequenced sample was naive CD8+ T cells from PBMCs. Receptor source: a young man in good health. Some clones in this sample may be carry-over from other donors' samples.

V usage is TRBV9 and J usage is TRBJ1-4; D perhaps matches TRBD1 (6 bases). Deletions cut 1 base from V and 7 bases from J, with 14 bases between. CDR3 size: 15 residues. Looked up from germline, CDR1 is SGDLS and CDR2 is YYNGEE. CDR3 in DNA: TGTGCCAGCAGCGTAAGGGGGGCAGCTGGTGAAAAACTGTTTTTT. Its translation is CASSVRGAAGEKLFF.

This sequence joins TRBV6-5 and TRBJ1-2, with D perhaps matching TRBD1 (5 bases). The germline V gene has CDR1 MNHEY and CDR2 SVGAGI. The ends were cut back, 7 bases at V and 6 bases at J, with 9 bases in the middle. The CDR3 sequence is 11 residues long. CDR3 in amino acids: CASIQGDGYTF. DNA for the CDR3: TGTGCCAGCATACAAGGGGATGGCTACACCTTC.

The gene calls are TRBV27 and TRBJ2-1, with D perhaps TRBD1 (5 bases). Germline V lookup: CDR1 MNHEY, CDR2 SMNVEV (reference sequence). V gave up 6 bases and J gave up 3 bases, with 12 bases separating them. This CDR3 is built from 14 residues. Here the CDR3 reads CASRGVRYYNEQFF. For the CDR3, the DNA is TGTGCCAGCAGAGGGGTGAGATACTACAATGAGCAGTTCTTC.

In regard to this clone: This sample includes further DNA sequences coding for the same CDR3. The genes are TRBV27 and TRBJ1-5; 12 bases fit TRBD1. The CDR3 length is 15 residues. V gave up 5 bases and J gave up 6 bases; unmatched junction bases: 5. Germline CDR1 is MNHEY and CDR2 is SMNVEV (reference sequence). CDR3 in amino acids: CASSPGTGGLQPQHF. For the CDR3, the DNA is TGTGCCAGCAGTCCCGGGACAGGGGGCCTTCAGCCCCAGCATTTT.

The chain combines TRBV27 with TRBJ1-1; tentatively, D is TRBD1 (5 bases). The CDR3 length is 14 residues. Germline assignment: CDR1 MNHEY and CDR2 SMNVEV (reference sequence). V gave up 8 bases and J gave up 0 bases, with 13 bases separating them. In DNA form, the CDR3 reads TGTGCCAGCGCCTGGGGGGTCATGAACACTGAAGCTTTCTTT. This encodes CASAWGVMNTEAFF.

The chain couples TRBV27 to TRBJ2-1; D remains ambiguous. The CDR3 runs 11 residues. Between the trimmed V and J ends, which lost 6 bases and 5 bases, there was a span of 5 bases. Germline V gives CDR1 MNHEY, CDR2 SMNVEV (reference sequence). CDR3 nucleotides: TGTGCCAGCAGCCGAAACAATGAGCAGTTCTTC. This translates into CASSRNNEQFF.

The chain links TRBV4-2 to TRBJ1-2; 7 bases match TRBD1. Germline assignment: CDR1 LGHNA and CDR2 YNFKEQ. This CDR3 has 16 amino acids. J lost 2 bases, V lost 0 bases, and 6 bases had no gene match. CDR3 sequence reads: CASSQEEGTENYGYTF. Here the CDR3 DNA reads TGTGCCAGCAGCCAAGAAGAAGGGACAGAGAACTATGGCTACACCTTC.

The DNA for the CDR3 is TGTGCCAGCAGCTTAGGGTACCGAACCGCGGCAGATACGCAGTATTTT. It translates to CASSLGYRTAADTQYF. The chain joins TRBV11-2 to TRBJ2-3; D not certain. Germline CDR1 is SGHAT and CDR2 is FQNNGV. The CDR3 runs to 16 residues. The V gene lost 1 base and the J gene lost 4 bases, with 15 bases spanning the gap. Using reference TRBV11-2 and TRBJ2-3 for the parts outside the CDR3, the full variable domain is EAGVAQSPRYKIIEKRQSVAFWCNPISGHATLYWYQQILGQGPKLLIQFQNNGVVDDSQLPKDRFSAERLKGVDSTLKIQPAKLEDSAVYLCASSLGYRTAADTQYFGPGTRLTVL.

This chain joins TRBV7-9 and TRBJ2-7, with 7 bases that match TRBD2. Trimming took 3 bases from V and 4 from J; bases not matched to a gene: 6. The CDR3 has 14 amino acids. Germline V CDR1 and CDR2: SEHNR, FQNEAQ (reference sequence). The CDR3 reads CASSFGGFGYEQYF. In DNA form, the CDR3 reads TGTGCCAGCAGCTTCGGGGGGTTCGGGTACGAGCAGTACTTC. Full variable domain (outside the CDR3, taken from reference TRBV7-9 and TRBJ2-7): DTGVSQNPRHKITKRGQNVTFRCDPISEHNRLYWYRQTLGQGPEFLTYFQNEAQLEKSRLLSDRFSAERPKGSFSTLEIQRTEQGDSAMYLCASSFGGFGYEQYFGPGTRLTVT.

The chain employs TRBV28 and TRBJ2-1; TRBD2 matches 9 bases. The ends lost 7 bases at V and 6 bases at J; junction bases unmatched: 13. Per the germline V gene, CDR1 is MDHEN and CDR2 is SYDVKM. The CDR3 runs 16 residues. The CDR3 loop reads CASTLGAGGPFNEQFF. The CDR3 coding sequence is TGTGCCAGCACCTTAGGGGCGGGAGGGCCATTCAATGAGCAGTTCTTC.

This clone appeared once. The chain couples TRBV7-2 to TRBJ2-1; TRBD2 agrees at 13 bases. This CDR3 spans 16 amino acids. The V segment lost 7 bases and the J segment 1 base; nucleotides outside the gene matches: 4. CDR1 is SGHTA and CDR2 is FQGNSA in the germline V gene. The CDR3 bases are TGTGCCAGCATACTGGGACTAGCGGGGTCCTACAATGAGCAGTTCTTC. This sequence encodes CASILGLAGSYNEQFF.

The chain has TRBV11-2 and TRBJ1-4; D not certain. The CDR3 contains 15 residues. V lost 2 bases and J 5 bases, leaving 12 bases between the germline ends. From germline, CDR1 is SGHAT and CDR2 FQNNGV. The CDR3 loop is CASSLSGRPNEKLFF. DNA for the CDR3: TGTGCCAGCAGCTTATCCGGCAGGCCGAATGAAAAACTGTTTTTT.

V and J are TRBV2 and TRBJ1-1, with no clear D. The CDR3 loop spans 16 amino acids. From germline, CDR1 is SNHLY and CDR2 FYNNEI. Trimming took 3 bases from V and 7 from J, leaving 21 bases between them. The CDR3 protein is CASSDFTRAPLIEAFF. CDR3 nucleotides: TGTGCCAGCAGTGATTTCACCCGGGCCCCTCTTATTGAAGCTTTCTTT.

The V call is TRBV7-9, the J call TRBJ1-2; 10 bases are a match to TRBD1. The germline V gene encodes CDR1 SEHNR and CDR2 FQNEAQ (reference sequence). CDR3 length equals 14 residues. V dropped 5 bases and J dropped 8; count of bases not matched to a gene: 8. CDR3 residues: CASSHRDRGEGYTF. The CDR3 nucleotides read TGTGCCAGCAGCCACCGGGACAGGGGAGAAGGCTACACCTTC.

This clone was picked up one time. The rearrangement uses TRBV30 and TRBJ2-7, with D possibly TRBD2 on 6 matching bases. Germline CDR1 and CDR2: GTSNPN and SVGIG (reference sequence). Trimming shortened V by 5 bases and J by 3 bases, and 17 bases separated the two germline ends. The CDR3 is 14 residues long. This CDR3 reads CAWCSGGIYYEQYF. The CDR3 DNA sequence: TGTGCCTGGTGCAGCGGCGGGATTTACTACGAGCAGTACTTC.

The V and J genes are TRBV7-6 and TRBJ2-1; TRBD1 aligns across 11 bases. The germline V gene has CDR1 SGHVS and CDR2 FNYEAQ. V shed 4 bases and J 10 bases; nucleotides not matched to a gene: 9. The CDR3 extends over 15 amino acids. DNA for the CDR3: TGTGCCAGCAGCTCTCCGGGACAGGGGGAGGTAGAGCAGTTCTTC. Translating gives CASSSPGQGEVEQFF. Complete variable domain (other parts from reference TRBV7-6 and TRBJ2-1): GAGVSQSPRYKVTKRGQDVALRCDPISGHVSLYWYRQALGQGPEFLTYFNYEAQQDKSGLPNDRFSAERPEGSISTLTIQRTEQRDSAMYRCASSSPGQGEVEQFFGPGTRLTVL.

CDR3 DNA: TGTGCCAGCAGCCAGAGGTCGGGGTATCCCTATGGCTACACCTTC. It translates to CASSQRSGYPYGYTF. The chain employs TRBV14 and TRBJ1-2; D uncertain. V was pared by 3 bases and J by 4 bases, with 15 bases between. The CDR3 extends over 15 amino acids. Germline CDR1 reads SGHDN; CDR2 reads FVKESK.

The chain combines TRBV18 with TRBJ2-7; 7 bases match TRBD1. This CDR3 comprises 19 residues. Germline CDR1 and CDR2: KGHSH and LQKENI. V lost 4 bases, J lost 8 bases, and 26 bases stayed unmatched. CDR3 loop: CASSLFSPRQSTTGAQQYF. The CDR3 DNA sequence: TGTGCCAGCTCACTCTTTTCCCCCCGACAGTCCACTACAGGGGCCCAGCAGTACTTC.

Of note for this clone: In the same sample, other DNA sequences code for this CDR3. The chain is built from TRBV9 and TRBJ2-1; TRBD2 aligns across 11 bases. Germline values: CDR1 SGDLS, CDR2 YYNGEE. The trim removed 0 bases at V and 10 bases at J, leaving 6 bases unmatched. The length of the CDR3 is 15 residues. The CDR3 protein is CASSVDSGRAREQFF. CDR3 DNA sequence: TGTGCCAGCAGCGTAGATAGCGGGAGGGCCCGGGAGCAGTTCTTC.

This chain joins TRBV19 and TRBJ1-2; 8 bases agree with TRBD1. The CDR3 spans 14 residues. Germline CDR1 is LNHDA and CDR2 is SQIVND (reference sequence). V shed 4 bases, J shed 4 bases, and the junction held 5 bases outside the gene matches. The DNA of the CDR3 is TGTGCCAGTAGTAGACAGGGGCTTCCCTATGGCTACACCTTC. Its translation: CASSRQGLPYGYTF.

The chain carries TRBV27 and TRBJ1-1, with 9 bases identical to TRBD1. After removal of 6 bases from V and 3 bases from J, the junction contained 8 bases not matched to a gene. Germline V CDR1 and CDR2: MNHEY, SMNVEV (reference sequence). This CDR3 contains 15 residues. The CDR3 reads CASSWTGEWDTEAFF. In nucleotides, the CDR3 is TGTGCCAGCAGCTGGACAGGGGAATGGGACACTGAAGCTTTCTTT.

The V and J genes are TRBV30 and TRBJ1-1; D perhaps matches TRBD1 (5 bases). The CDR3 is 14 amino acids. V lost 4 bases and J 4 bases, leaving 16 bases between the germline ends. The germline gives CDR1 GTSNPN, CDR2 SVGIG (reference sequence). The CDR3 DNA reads TGTGCCTGGAACATGGACCTGGGGCGCACTGAAGCTTTCTTT. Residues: CAWNMDLGRTEAFF.

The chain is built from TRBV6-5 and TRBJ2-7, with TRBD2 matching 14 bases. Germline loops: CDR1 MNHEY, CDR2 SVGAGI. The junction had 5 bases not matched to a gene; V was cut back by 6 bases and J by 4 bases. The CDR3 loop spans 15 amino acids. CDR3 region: CASRGLAGERYEQYF. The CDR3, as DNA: TGTGCCAGCAGGGGACTAGCGGGAGAGAGGTACGAGCAGTACTTC.

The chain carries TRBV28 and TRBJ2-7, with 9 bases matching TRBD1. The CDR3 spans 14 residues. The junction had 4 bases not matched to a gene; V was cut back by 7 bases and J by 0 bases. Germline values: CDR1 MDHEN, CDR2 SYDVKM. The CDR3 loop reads CASTWDRDSYEQYF. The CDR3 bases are TGTGCCAGCACCTGGGACAGGGACTCCTACGAGCAGTACTTC.

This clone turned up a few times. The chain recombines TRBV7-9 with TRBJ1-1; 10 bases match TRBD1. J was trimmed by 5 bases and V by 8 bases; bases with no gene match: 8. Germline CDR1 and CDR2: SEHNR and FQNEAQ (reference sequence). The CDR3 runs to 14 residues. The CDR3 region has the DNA TGTGCCAGCTCGACAGGGGGCCTGGAGACTGAAGCTTTCTTT. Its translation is CASSTGGLETEAFF.

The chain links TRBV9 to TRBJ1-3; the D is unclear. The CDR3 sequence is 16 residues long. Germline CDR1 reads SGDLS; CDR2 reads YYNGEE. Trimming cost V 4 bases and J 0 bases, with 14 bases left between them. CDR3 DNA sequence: TGTGCCAGCAGCCTAAGGCCCCCAGTCTCTGGAAACACCATATATTTT. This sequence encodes CASSLRPPVSGNTIYF.

CDR3 DNA sequence: TGTGCCAGCAGTGACCTACTGGATCCCTACGAGCAGTACTTC. Translating it yields CASSDLLDPYEQYF. The chain combines TRBV2 with TRBJ2-7, with unresolved D. Trimming pared 3 bases from V and 2 bases from J, leaving 11 bases between. The CDR3 covers 14 residues. Germline CDR1 reads SNHLY; CDR2 reads FYNNEI.

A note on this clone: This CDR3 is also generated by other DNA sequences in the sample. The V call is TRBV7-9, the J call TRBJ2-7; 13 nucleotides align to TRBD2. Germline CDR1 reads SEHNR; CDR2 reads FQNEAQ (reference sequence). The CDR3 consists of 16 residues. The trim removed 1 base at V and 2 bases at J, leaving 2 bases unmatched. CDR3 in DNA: TGTGCCAGCAGCTTAGGACTAGCGGGGGGAACCTACGAGCAGTACTTC. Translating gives CASSLGLAGGTYEQYF.

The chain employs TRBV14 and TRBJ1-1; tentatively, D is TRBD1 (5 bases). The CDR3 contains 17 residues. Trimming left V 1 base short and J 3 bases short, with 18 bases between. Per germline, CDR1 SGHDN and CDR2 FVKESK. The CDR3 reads CASSQVNRNRQHTEAFF. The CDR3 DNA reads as TGTGCCAGCAGCCAAGTCAACCGCAACAGACAGCACACTGAAGCTTTCTTT. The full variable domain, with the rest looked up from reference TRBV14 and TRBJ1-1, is EAGVTQFPSHSVIEKGQTVTLRCDPISGHDNLYWYRRVMGKEIKFLLHFVKESKQDESGMPNNRFLAERTGGTYSTLKVQPAELEDSGVYFCASSQVNRNRQHTEAFFGQGTRLTVV.

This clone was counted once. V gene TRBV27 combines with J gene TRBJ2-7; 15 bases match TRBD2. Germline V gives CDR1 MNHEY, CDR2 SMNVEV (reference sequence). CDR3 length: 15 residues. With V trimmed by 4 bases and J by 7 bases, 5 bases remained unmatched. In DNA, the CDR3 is TGTGCCAGCAGTTCGGGGACTAGCGGGAGGAAGGAGCAGTACTTC. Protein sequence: CASSSGTSGRKEQYF.

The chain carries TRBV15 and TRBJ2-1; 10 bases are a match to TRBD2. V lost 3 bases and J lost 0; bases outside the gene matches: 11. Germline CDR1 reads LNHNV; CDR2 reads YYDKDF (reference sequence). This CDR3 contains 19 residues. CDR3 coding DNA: TGTGCCACCAGCAGTGTCGGACTAGCGGAGTCCAGCTCCTACAATGAGCAGTTCTTC. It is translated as CATSSVGLAESSSYNEQFF.

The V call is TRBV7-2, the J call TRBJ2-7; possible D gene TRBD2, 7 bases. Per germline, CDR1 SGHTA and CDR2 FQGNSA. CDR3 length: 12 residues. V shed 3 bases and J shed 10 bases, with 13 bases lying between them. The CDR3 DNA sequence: TGTGCCAGCAGCTTTGGGGGGGCATTACAGTACTTC. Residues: CASSFGGALQYF.